A single sample is the source of the 20 T cell receptor beta chains below, sequenced in a study of T cells in Graves' hyperthyroidism and ophthalmopathy. Amplified TCR beta CDR3 regions derived from RNA transcripts. Primed by the HTBI set, a first-round RT-PCR was run on the TCR CDR3. Each CDR3 protein is one row after TCRdb ran MiXCR on the multiplex PCR reads. The table has hundreds of thousands of distinct CDR3 sequences, approximately 14% seen once. Specimen: blood. The receptor source for this set is a woman aged 18-35 years with Graves' hyperthyroidism.

In its sample, this clonotype was seen many times. The chain joins TRBV30 to TRBJ1-6, with a possible D match to TRBD1 (5 bases). CDR1 GTSNPN and CDR2 SVGIG come from the germline V gene (reference sequence). V lost 2 bases to trimming and J lost 10 bases, with 12 bases between them. The length of the CDR3 is 13 residues. CDR3 protein: CAWSTGQSSPLHF. Written as DNA, the CDR3 is TGTGCCTGGAGTACGGGGCAGTCCTCACCCCTCCACTTT.

This clonotype was found many times. The chain is built from TRBV6-2 or TRBV6-3 and TRBJ2-1, with D perhaps matching TRBD2 (7 bases). The germline V gene has CDR1 MNHEY and CDR2 SVGEGT. Trimming pared 3 bases from V and 2 bases from J, leaving 11 bases between. The CDR3 has 15 residues. The CDR3 DNA reads TGTGCCAGCAGTTATCAGGGGACTACCTACAATGAGCAGTTCTTC. It is translated as CASSYQGTTYNEQFF.

This clonotype was picked up a small number of times. This rearrangement joins TRBV4-1 to TRBJ2-2; the D is unclear. The CDR3 consists of 16 residues. The germline V and J ends were trimmed by 0 bases and 6 bases, with 14 bases remaining between them. Germline V CDR1 and CDR2: MGHRA, YSYEKL. CDR3 sequence reads: CASSQDQVGWSGELFF. The CDR3 coding sequence is TGCGCCAGCAGCCAAGATCAAGTAGGATGGTCCGGGGAGCTGTTTTTT.

The chain has TRBV7-9 and TRBJ1-5, with D perhaps matching TRBD1 (5 bases). The V end lost 5 bases, the J end lost 10 bases, and 21 bases lay between the germline ends. Germline V gives CDR1 SEHNR, CDR2 FQNEAQ (reference sequence). The CDR3 loop spans 15 amino acids. Written as DNA, the CDR3 is TGTGCCAGCAGCCCGCAGGGAGATGCCTACCATCCCCAGCATTTT. It translates to CASSPQGDAYHPQHF. Together with reference TRBV7-9 and TRBJ1-5, the CDR3 gives the full variable domain: DTGVSQNPRHKITKRGQNVTFRCDPISEHNRLYWYRQTLGQGPEFLTYFQNEAQLEKSRLLSDRFSAERPKGSFSTLEIQRTEQGDSAMYLCASSPQGDAYHPQHFGDGTRLSIL.

This clonotype was recorded many times. This chain links TRBV7-9 with TRBJ2-1, with TRBD2 identical over 10 bases. V lost 4 bases and J lost 6; bases outside the gene matches: 6. The CDR3 consists of 15 residues. Germline V gene data show CDR1 as SEHNR and CDR2 as FQNEAQ (reference sequence). CDR3 residues: CASSSKREGVNEQFF. Here the CDR3 DNA reads TGTGCCAGCAGCTCGAAGCGGGAGGGGGTCAATGAGCAGTTCTTC.

This chain joins TRBV2 and TRBJ1-4; D ambiguous. Germline V gene sequence: CDR1 SNHLY, CDR2 FYNNEI. CDR3 length equals 15 residues. Between the trimmed V and J ends, which lost 7 bases and 1 base, there was a span of 13 bases. The CDR3 DNA is TGTGCCAGCAAGGAGGAGGAGCTAACTAATGAAAAACTGTTTTTT. Protein: CASKEEELTNEKLFF.

The CDR3 sequence: CASRPPGGRSHGYTF. DNA of the CDR3: TGTGCCAGCAGACCCCCCGGGGGGCGCTCTCATGGCTACACCTTC. The gene calls are TRBV28 and TRBJ1-2, with D perhaps matching TRBD1 (6 bases). CDR3 size: 15 residues. Deletions cut 6 bases from V and 6 bases from J, with 20 bases between. CDR1 is MDHEN, CDR2 SYDVKM, per germline.

This clonotype was counted ten times or more. The chain carries TRBV7-2 and TRBJ2-7; D might be TRBD1 (5 bases). Looked up from germline, CDR1 is SGHTA and CDR2 is FQGNSA. V gave up 2 bases and J gave up 4 bases, with 12 bases separating them. This CDR3 is built from 14 residues. The CDR3 DNA follows: TGTGCCAGCAGCTTATACGAGAGGACATACGAGCAGTACTTC. Translation gives CASSLYERTYEQYF.

This clonotype occurred many times. The chain links TRBV6-2 or TRBV6-3 to TRBJ1-5; 8 bases map to TRBD1. Germline V gene lookup returns CDR1 MNHEY and CDR2 SVGEGT. The CDR3 length is 17 residues. With V trimmed by 4 bases and J by 0 bases, 8 bases remained unmatched. The CDR3 sequence is CASSWDRMSGSNQPQHF. CDR3 nucleotides: TGTGCCAGCAGTTGGGACAGGATGAGCGGTAGCAATCAGCCCCAGCATTTT.

The chain uses TRBV25-1 and TRBJ1-1; the D gene is possibly TRBD1 (5 bases). Trimming pared 3 bases from V and 9 bases from J, leaving 8 bases between. This CDR3 region has 11 residues. The germline V gene has CDR1 MGHDK and CDR2 SYGVNS. In DNA form, the CDR3 reads TGTGCCAGCAGTGACGGACATAAAGCTTTCTTT. It translates to CASSDGHKAFF.

The CDR3 nucleotides are TGTGCCAGCAGTCCACACGGGGAGCCCCAGCATTTT. Translating gives CASSPHGEPQHF. This chain joins TRBV7-8 and TRBJ1-5; no firm D call. The germline gives CDR1 SGHVS, CDR2 FQNEAQ. The length of the CDR3 is 12 residues. V gave up 6 bases and J gave up 8 bases, with 11 bases separating them.

V gene TRBV20-1 combines with J gene TRBJ1-3, with D perhaps matching TRBD1 (6 bases). The CDR3 has 11 residues. Germline CDR1 is DFQATT and CDR2 is SNEGSKA (reference sequence). The CDR3 nucleotides read TGCTCAGGGGCAGGTGGAAACACCATATATTTT. Translation: CSGAGGNTIYF.

The rearrangement joins TRBV12-3 or TRBV12-4 to TRBJ2-1; TRBD2 matches 10 bases. This CDR3 comprises 15 residues. The V segment lost 6 bases and the J segment 2 bases; nucleotides outside the gene matches: 4. The CDR3 nucleotides read TGTGCCAGCAGCACCACTAGCGGGGCCTACAATGAGCAGTTCTTC. Translation: CASSTTSGAYNEQFF.

This clonotype occurred a few times. The chain employs TRBV28 and TRBJ2-3; D gene uncertain. This CDR3 contains 15 residues. Between the trimmed V and J ends, which lost 3 bases and 8 bases, there was a span of 18 bases. Germline V gene lookup returns CDR1 MDHEN and CDR2 SYDVKM. DNA of the CDR3: TGTGCCAGCAGTTTTAGCCGGGCAGTCGTGGGTACGCAGTATTTT. Translation gives CASSFSRAVVGTQYF.

This clonotype was seen a few times. V gene TRBV2 combines with J gene TRBJ1-2; 7 bases fit TRBD1. The J segment lost 4 bases and the V segment lost 11 bases, leaving 4 bases of the junction unmatched. The germline V gene has CDR1 SNHLY and CDR2 FYNNEI. The CDR3 consists of 11 residues. The CDR3, as DNA: TGTGCCTGTCAGGGGGGCTATGGCTACACCTTC. Protein sequence: CACQGGYGYTF.

This chain's CDR3 is CATSRDRFFGYEQYF. The CDR3, as DNA: TGTGCCACCAGCAGAGATAGGTTTTTTGGGTACGAGCAGTACTTC. The J gene is TRBJ2-7, the V gene TRBV15; D not certain. Germline CDR1 reads LNHNV; CDR2 reads YYDKDF (reference sequence). The ends were cut back, 0 bases at V and 4 bases at J, with 13 bases in the middle. The length of the CDR3 is 15 residues.

This clonotype was observed many times. The chain uses TRBV7-9 and TRBJ2-5; TRBD2 aligns across 16 bases. This CDR3 has 16 residues. Germline lookup yields CDR1 SEHNR and CDR2 FQNEAQ (reference sequence). J gave up 4 bases and V 4 bases, and 3 bases lay outside the gene matches. The CDR3 nucleotides are TGTGCCAGCAGCTCGGGACTAGCGGGAGGGGGAGAGACCCAGTACTTC. Protein sequence: CASSSGLAGGGETQYF.

A few counts support this clonotype. The chain employs TRBV7-9 and TRBJ2-3, with a tentative D call TRBD2 (5 bases). The CDR3 consists of 18 residues. V was clipped by 5 bases and J by 1 base, with 22 bases between them. Germline loops: CDR1 SEHNR, CDR2 FQNEAQ (reference sequence). CDR3 in amino acids: CASSRPIAIPGGTDTQYF. CDR3 sequence (DNA): TGTGCCAGCAGCCGGCCTATAGCGATCCCTGGCGGCACAGATACGCAGTATTTT.

This clonotype was seen many times. This chain connects TRBV7-9 to TRBJ2-5; TRBD2 matches at 7 bases. This CDR3 has 16 residues. Trimming removed 5 bases from V and 3 bases from J; junction bases left unmatched: 12. The germline CDR1 and CDR2 sequences are SEHNR and FQNEAQ (reference sequence). The CDR3 is CASSAAGSGGKETQYF. The CDR3 region has the DNA TGTGCCAGCAGCGCCGCCGGGTCGGGAGGAAAAGAGACCCAGTACTTC.

This rearrangement joins TRBV20-1 to TRBJ2-7; tentatively, D is TRBD1 (5 bases). Deletions cut 6 bases from V and 3 bases from J, with 12 bases between. The CDR3 spans 12 residues. Looked up from germline, CDR1 is DFQATT and CDR2 is SNEGSKA (reference sequence). This CDR3 reads CSATPTGYEQYF. In DNA, the CDR3 is TGCAGTGCAACACCTACAGGCTACGAGCAGTACTTC.